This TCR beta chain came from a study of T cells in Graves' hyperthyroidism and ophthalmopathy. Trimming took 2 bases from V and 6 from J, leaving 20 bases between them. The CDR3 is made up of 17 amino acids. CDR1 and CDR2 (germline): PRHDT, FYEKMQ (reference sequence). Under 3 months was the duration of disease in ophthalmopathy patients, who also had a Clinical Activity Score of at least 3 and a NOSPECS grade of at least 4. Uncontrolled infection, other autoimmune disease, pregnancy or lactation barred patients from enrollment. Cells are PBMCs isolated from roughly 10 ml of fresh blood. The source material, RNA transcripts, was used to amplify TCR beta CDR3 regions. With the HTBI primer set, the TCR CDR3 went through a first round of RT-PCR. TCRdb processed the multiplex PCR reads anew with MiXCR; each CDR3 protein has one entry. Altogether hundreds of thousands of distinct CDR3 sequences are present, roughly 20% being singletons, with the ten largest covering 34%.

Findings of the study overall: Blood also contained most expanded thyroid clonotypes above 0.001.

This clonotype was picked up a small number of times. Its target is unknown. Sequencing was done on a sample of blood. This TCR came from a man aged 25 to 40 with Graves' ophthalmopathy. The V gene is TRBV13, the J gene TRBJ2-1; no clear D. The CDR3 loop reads CASSLRRLPAPINEQFF. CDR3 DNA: TGTGCCAGCAGCTTACGGCGCCTCCCCGCGCCAATCAATGAGCAGTTCTTC.